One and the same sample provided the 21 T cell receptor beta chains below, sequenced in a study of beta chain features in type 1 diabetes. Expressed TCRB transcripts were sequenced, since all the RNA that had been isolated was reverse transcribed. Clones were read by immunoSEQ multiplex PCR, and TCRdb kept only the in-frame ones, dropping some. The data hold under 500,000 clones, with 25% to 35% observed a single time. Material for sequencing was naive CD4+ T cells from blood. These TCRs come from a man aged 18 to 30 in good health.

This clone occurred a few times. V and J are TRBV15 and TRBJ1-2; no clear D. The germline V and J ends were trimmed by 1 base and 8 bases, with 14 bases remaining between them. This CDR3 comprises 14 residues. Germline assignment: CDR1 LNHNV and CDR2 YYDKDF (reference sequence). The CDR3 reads CATSRGGRVEGYTF. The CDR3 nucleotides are TGTGCCACCAGCAGAGGCGGCCGCGTGGAGGGCTACACCTTC.

CDR3 DNA: TGCGCCAGCAGTCAATCGTTGTCAGGGACCTACGAGCAGTACTTC. It encodes CASSQSLSGTYEQYF. V gene TRBV23-1 combines with J gene TRBJ2-7; D might be TRBD1 (5 bases). TRBV23-1 is identified as an open reading frame with a role that is uncertain. The CDR3 runs to 15 residues. Trimming removed 0 bases at V and 2 bases at J, with 11 bases between.

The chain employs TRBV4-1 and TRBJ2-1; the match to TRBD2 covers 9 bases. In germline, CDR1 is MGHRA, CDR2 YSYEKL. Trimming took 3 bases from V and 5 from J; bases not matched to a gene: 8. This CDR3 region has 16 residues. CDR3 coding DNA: TGCGCCAGCAGCCACCACAGCGGGAGGCTCCACAATGAGCAGTTCTTC. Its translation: CASSHHSGRLHNEQFF.

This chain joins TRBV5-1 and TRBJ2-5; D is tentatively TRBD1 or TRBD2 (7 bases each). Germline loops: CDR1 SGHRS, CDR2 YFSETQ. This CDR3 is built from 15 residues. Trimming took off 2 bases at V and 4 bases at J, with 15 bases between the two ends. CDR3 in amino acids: CASSFRQGGTETQYF. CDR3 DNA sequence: TGCGCCAGCAGCTTTCGACAGGGAGGGACAGAGACCCAGTACTTC. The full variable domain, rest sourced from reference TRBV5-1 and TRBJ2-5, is KAGVTQTPRYLIKTRGQQVTLSCSPISGHRSVSWYQQTPGQGLQFLFEYFSETQRNKGNFPGRFSGRQFSNSRSEMNVSTLELGDSALYLCASSFRQGGTETQYFGPGTRLLVL.

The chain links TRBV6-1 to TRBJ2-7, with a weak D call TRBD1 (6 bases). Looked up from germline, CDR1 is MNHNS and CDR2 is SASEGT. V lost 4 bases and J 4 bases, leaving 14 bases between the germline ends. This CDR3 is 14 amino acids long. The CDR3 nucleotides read TGTGCCAGCAGTGGCACAGGGTTCGGTTACGAGCAGTACTTC. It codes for CASSGTGFGYEQYF.

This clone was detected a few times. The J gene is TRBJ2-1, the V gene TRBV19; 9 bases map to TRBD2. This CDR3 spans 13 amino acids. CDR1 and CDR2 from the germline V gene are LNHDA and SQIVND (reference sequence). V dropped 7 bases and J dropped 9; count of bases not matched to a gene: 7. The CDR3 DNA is TGTGCCAGTAATGCGGGAGGGCCGATTGAGCAGTTCTTC. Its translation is CASNAGGPIEQFF.

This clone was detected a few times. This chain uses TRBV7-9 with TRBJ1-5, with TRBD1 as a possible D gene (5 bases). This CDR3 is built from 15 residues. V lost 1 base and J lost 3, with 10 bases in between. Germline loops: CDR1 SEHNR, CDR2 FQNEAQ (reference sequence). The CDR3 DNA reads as TGTGCCAGCAGCTTAGAGGGGCAGCCCAATCAGCCCCAGCATTTT. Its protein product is CASSLEGQPNQPQHF. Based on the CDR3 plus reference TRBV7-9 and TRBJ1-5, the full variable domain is DTGVSQNPRHKITKRGQNVTFRCDPISEHNRLYWYRQTLGQGPEFLTYFQNEAQLEKSRLLSDRFSAERPKGSFSTLEIQRTEQGDSAMYLCASSLEGQPNQPQHFGDGTRLSIL.

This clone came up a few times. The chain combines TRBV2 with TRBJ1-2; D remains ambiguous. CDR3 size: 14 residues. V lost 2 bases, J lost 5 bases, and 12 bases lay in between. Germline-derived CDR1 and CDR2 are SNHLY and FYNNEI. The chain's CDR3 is CASSETGRWYGYTF. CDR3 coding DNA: TGTGCCAGCAGTGAAACCGGACGGTGGTATGGCTACACCTTC.

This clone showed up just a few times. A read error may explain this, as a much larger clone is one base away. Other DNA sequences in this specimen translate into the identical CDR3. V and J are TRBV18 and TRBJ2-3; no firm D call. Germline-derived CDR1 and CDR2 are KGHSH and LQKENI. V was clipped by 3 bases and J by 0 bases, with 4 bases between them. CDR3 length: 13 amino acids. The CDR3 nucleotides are TGTGCCAGCTCACCTCCGAGCACAGATACGCAGTATTTT. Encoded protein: CASSPPSTDTQYF.

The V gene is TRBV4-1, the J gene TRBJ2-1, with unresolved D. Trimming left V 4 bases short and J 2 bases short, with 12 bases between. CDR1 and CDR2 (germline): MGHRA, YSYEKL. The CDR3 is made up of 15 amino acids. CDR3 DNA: TGCGCCAGCAGCCGGGTTCCTTTCACCTACAATGAGCAGTTCTTC. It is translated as CASSRVPFTYNEQFF.

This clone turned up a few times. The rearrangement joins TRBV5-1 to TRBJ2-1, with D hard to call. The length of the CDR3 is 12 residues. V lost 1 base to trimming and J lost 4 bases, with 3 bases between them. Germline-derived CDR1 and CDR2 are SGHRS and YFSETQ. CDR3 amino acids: CASSLSYNEQFF. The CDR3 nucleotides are TGCGCCAGCAGCTTGAGTTACAATGAGCAGTTCTTC.

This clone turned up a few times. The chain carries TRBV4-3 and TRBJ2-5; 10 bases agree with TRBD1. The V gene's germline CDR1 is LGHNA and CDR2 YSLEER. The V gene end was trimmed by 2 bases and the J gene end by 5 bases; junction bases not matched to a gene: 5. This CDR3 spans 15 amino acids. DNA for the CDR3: TGCGCCAGCAGCCAACAGACAGGGGGCCAGGAGACCCAGTACTTC. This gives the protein CASSQQTGGQETQYF.

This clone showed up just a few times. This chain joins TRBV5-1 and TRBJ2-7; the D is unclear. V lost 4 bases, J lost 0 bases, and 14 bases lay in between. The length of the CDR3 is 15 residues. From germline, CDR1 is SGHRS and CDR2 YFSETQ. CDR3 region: CASSHGPTNSYEQYF. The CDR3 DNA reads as TGCGCCAGCAGCCACGGACCCACGAACTCCTACGAGCAGTACTTC.

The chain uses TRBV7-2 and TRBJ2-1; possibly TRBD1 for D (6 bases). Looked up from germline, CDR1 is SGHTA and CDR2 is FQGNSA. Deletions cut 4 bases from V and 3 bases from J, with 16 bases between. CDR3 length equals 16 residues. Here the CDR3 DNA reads TGTGCCAGCAGCTCGCCTGACAAAGGGGGCTACAATGAGCAGTTCTTC. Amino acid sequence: CASSSPDKGGYNEQFF.

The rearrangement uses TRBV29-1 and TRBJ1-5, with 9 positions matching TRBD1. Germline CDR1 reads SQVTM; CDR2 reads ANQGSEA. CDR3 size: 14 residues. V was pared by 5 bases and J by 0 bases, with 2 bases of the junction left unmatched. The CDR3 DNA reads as TGCAGCGTTCGGACAGGGGTTAGCAATCAGCCCCAGCATTTT. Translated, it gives CSVRTGVSNQPQHF.

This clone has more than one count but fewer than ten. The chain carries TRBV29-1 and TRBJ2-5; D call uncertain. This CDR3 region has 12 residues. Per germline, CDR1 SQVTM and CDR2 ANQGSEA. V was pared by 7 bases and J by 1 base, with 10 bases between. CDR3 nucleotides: TGCAGCGCACTCATAGTCCAAGAGACCCAGTACTTC. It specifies CSALIVQETQYF. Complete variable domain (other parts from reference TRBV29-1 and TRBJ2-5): SAVISQKPSRDICQRGTSLTIQCQVDSQVTMMFWYRQQPGQSLTLIATANQGSEATYESGFVIDKFPISRPNLTFSTLTVSNMSPEDSSIYLCSALIVQETQYFGPGTRLLVL.

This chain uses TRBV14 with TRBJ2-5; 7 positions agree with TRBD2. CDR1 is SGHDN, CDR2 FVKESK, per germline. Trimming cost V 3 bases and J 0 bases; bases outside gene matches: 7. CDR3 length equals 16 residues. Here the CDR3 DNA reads TGTGCCAGCAGCCAGGCCGGGACTACTTACCAAGAGACCCAGTACTTC. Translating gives CASSQAGTTYQETQYF.

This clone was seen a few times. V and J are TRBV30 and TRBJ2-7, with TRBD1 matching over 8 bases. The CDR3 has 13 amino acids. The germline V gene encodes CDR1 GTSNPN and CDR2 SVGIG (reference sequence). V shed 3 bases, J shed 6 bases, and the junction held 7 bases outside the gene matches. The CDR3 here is CAWSPDRGGEQYF. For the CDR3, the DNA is TGTGCCTGGAGCCCAGACAGGGGCGGCGAGCAGTACTTC.

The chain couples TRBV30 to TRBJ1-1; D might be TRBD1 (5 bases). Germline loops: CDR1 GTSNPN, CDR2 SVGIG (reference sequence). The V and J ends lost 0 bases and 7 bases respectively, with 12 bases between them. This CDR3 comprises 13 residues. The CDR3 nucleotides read TGTGCCTGGAGTGTAAAGCGGCAGGGTGAAGCTTTCTTT. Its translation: CAWSVKRQGEAFF.

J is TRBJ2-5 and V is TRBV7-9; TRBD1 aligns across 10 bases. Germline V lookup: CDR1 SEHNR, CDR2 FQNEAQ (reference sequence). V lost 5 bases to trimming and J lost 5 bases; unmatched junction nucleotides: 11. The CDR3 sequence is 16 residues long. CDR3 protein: CASSLLGTGAVETQYF. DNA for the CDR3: TGTGCCAGCAGCCTCCTCGGGACAGGGGCGGTCGAGACCCAGTACTTC. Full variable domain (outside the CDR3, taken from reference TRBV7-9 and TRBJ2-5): DTGVSQNPRHKITKRGQNVTFRCDPISEHNRLYWYRQTLGQGPEFLTYFQNEAQLEKSRLLSDRFSAERPKGSFSTLEIQRTEQGDSAMYLCASSLLGTGAVETQYFGPGTRLLVL.

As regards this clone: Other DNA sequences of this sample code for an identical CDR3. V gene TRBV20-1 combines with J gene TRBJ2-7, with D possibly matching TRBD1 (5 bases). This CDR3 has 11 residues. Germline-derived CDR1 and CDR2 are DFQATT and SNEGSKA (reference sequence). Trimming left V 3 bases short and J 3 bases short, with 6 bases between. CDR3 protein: CSASDSYEQYF. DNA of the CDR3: TGCAGTGCTAGTGACAGCTACGAGCAGTACTTC.